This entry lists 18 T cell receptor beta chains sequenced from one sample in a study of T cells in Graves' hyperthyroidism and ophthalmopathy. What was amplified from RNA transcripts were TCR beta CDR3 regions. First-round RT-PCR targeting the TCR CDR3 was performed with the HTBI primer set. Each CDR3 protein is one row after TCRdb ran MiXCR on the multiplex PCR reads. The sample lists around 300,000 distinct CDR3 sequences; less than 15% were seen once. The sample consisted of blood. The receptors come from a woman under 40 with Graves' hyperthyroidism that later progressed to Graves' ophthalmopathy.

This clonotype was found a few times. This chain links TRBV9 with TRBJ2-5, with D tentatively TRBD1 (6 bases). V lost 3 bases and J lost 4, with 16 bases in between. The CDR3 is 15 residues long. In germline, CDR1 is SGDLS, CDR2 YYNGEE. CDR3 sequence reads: CASSASGTRGETQYF. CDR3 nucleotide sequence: TGTGCCAGCAGCGCGTCCGGGACACGGGGAGAGACCCAGTACTTC.

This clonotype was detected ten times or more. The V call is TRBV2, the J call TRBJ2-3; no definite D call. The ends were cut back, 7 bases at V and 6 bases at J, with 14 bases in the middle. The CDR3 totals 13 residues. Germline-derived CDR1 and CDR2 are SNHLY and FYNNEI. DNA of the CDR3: TGTGCCAGCACCCTAAGGTCCTGGGATACGCAGTATTTT. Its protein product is CASTLRSWDTQYF.

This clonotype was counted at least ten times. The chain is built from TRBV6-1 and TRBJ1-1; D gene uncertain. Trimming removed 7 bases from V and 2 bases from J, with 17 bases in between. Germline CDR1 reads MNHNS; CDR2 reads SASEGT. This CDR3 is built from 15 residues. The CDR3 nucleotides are TGTGCCAGCACCAAAGGTGGGTGGGGAAACACTGAAGCTTTCTTT. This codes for CASTKGGWGNTEAFF.

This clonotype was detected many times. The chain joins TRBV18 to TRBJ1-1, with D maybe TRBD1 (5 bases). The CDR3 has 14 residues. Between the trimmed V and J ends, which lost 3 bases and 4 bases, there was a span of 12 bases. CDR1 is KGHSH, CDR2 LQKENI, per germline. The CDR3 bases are TGTGCCAGCTCACCGCAGGGAGGTGGCACTGAAGCTTTCTTT. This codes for CASSPQGGGTEAFF.

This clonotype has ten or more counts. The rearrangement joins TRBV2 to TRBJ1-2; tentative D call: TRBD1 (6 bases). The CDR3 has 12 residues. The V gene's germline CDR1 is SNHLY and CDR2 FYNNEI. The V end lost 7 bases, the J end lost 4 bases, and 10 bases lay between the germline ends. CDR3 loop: CASTGDAYGYTF. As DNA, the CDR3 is TGTGCCAGCACAGGGGACGCCTATGGCTACACCTTC.

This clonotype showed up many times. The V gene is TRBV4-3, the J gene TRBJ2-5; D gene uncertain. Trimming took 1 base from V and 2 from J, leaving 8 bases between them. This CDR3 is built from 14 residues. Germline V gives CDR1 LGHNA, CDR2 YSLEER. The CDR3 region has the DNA TGCGCCAGCAGCCAAGGTGGTAGTCAAGAGACCCAGTACTTC. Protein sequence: CASSQGGSQETQYF.

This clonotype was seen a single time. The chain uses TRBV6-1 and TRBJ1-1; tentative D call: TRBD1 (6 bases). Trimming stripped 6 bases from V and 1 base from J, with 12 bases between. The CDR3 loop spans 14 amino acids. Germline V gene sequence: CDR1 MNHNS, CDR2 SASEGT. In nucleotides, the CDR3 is TGTGCCAGCAGGGAACAGGGAACGAACACTGAAGCTTTCTTT. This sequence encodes CASREQGTNTEAFF.

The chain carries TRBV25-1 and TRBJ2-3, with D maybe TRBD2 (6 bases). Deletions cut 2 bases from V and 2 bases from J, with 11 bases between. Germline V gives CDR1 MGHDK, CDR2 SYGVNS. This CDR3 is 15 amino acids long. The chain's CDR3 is CASSEGGLYTDTQYF. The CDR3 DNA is TGTGCCAGCAGTGAAGGGGGGTTATACACAGATACGCAGTATTTT.

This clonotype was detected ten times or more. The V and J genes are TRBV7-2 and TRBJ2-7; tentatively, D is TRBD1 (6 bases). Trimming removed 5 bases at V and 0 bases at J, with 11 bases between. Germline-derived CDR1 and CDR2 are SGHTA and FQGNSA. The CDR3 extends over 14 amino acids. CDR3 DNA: TGTGCCAGCAGCCAAGCCAGGGGCTCCTACGAGCAGTACTTC. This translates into CASSQARGSYEQYF.

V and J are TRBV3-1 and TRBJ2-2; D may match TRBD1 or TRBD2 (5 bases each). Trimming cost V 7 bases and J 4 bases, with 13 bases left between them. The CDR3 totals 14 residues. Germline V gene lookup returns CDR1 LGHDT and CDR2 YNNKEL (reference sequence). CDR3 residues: CASTRGEITGELFF. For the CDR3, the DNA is TGTGCCAGCACCAGAGGGGAGATCACCGGGGAGCTGTTTTTT.

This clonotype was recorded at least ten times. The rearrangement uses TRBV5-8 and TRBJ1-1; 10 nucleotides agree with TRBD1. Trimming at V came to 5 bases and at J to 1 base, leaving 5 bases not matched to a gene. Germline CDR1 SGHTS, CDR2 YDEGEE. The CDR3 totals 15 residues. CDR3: CASRPRTGGNTEAFF. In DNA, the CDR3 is TGTGCCAGCAGACCACGGACAGGGGGGAACACTGAAGCTTTCTTT.

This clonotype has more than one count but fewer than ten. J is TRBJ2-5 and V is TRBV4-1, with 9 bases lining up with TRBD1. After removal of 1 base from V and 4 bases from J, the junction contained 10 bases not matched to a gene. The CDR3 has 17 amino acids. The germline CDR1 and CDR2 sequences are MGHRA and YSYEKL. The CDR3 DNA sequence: TGCGCCAGCAGCCAAGGTAAAGGACAGGGGTCAGGAGAGACCCAGTACTTC. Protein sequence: CASSQGKGQGSGETQYF.

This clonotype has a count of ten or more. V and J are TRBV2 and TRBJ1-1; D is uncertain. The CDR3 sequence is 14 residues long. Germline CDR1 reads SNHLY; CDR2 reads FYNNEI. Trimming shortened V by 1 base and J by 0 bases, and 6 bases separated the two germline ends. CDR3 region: CASSEDSMNTEAFF. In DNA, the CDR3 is TGTGCCAGCAGTGAAGACAGCATGAACACTGAAGCTTTCTTT.

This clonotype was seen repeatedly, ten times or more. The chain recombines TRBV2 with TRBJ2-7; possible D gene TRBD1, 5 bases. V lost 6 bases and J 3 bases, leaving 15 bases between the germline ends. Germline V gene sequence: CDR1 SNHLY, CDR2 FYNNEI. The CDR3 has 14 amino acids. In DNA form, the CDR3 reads TGTGCCAGCAGGGTAGGCACAGGAAACTACGAGCAGTACTTC. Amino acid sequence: CASRVGTGNYEQYF.

The CDR3 sequence is CASSLGTGGSGDTQYF. Here the CDR3 DNA reads TGTGCCAGCAGCTTGGGGACAGGGGGCTCGGGAGATACGCAGTATTTT. This chain connects TRBV7-6 to TRBJ2-3; 12 bases are a match to TRBD1. The CDR3 covers 16 residues. Germline V gene sequence: CDR1 SGHVS, CDR2 FNYEAQ. V was clipped by 3 bases and J by 5 bases; unmatched bases: 6.

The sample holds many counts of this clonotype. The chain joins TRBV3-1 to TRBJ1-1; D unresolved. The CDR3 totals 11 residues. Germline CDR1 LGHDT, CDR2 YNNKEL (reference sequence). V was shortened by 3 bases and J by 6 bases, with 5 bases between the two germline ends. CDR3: CASSQASEAFF. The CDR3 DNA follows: TGTGCCAGCAGCCAGGCCTCTGAAGCTTTCTTT.

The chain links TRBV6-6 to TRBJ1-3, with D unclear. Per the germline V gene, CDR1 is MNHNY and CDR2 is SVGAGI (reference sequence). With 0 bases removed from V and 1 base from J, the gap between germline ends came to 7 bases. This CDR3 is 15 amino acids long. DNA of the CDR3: TGTGCCAGCAGTTACTCACATGCGTCTGGAAACACCATATATTTT. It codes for CASSYSHASGNTIYF.

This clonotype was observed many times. The CDR3 reads CASSLRGQGVAGELFF. The CDR3 DNA sequence: TGTGCCAGCAGCTTACGCGGACAGGGGGTCGCCGGGGAGCTGTTTTTT. The J gene is TRBJ2-2, the V gene TRBV7-9, with TRBD1 identical over 10 bases. This CDR3 contains 16 residues. Germline V CDR1 and CDR2: SEHNR, FQNEAQ (reference sequence). V shed 2 bases, J shed 6 bases, and the junction held 6 bases outside the gene matches.